Shown below are 13 T cell receptor beta chains from a single sample sequenced in a study of control samples from healthy donors and cancer patients. Some clones are missing from TCRdb's copy, which holds only in-frame ones; the method was immunoSEQ multiplex PCR. The sample holds some 120,000 clones; about 94% are singletons and the top ten take 2.6%. Sequencing used blood. The receptors come from a man aged 25-45 years in good health.

This rearrangement joins TRBV18 to TRBJ2-7, with 8 nucleotides matching TRBD2. Germline V gene data show CDR1 as KGHSH and CDR2 as LQKENI. The ends lost 6 bases at V and 4 bases at J; junction bases unmatched: 8. CDR3 size: 14 residues. CDR3 in amino acids: CASSTGGLGYEQYF. The CDR3 bases are TGTGCCAGCTCGACGGGGGGACTAGGATACGAGCAGTACTTC.

The CDR3 DNA reads as TGTGCCAGCAGCCAAGGGGCTAGCGGGGGCCGCTACAATGAGCAGTTCTTC. Translation: CASSQGASGGRYNEQFF. The chain couples TRBV3-1 (or the pseudogene TRBV3-2) to TRBJ2-1, with 10 bases matching TRBD2. The ends lost 1 base at V and 3 bases at J; junction bases unmatched: 6. CDR3 length equals 17 residues. CDR1 and CDR2 (germline): LGHDT, YNNKEL (reference sequence).

This clone was seen only a few times. J is TRBJ1-3 and V is TRBV5-8; possible D gene TRBD1, 5 bases. Trimming took 0 bases from V and 3 from J, leaving 13 bases between them. CDR3 length: 16 amino acids. Per germline, CDR1 SGHTS and CDR2 YDEGEE. In nucleotides, the CDR3 is TGTGCCAGCAGCTTGGAACCATGGGGGGATGGAAACACCATATATTTT. Translating gives CASSLEPWGDGNTIYF.

The chain uses TRBV9 and TRBJ2-7; possibly TRBD2 for D (6 bases). The V gene lost 4 bases and the J gene lost 5 bases, with 16 bases spanning the gap. The CDR3 consists of 14 residues. Germline V lookup: CDR1 SGDLS, CDR2 YYNGEE. CDR3 loop: CASSRRVGGDEQYF. CDR3 nucleotide sequence: TGTGCCAGCAGCAGGAGGGTGGGCGGAGACGAGCAGTACTTC.

The CDR3 loop reads CAWSRTSGGVEQFF. As DNA, the CDR3 is TGTGCCTGGAGTAGGACTAGCGGGGGGGTTGAGCAGTTCTTC. The chain has TRBV30 and TRBJ2-1, with 15 nucleotides matching TRBD2. CDR3 length equals 14 residues. Germline V gives CDR1 GTSNPN, CDR2 SVGIG (reference sequence). After removal of 2 bases from V and 9 bases from J, the junction contained 2 bases not matched to a gene.

This clone was seen once. The V and J genes are TRBV9 and TRBJ2-3; perhaps TRBD1 as D (5 bases). The CDR3 covers 14 residues. CDR1 and CDR2 (germline): SGDLS, YYNGEE. V was pared by 1 base and J by 6 bases, with 12 bases between. CDR3 coding DNA: TGTGCCAGCAGCGTATTGGGGCTAGATGATACGCAGTATTTT. Its protein product is CASSVLGLDDTQYF.

This rearrangement joins TRBV5-1 to TRBJ1-4; a possible D gene is TRBD1 (5 bases). CDR1 and CDR2 from the germline V gene are SGHRS and YFSETQ. This CDR3 region has 14 residues. Trimming took off 1 base at V and 8 bases at J, with 12 bases between the two ends. The DNA of the CDR3 is TGCGCCAGCAGCTTGTCAGGGTCTCGGGAAAAACTGTTTTTT. It is translated as CASSLSGSREKLFF.

The chain combines TRBV5-6 with TRBJ1-2; D ambiguous. V lost 1 base and J 5 bases, leaving 12 bases between the germline ends. The CDR3 has 14 residues. Germline loops: CDR1 SGHDT, CDR2 YYEEEE. The chain's CDR3 is CASSLQVRGYGYTF. For the CDR3, the DNA is TGTGCCAGCAGCTTGCAGGTACGGGGATATGGCTACACCTTC.

The chain uses TRBV14 and TRBJ2-1, with TRBD1 as a possible D gene (6 bases). CDR1 is SGHDN and CDR2 is FVKESK in the germline V gene. The CDR3 has 18 residues. The V and J ends lost 3 bases and 4 bases respectively, with 22 bases between them. In DNA form, the CDR3 reads TGTGCCAGCAGCCATATACAGGGACGTGGACCGATGTACAATGAGCAGTTCTTC. It encodes CASSHIQGRGPMYNEQFF.

V is TRBV19 and J is TRBJ2-2; 8 bases match TRBD1. V shed 6 bases and J 4 bases; nucleotides not matched to a gene: 1. Germline lookup yields CDR1 LNHDA and CDR2 SQIVND (reference sequence). The CDR3 consists of 13 residues. CDR3 loop: CASRTGATGELFF. The CDR3, as DNA: TGTGCCAGTAGGACAGGGGCCACCGGGGAGCTGTTTTTT.

This chain connects TRBV27 to TRBJ1-3; D call uncertain. Germline values: CDR1 MNHEY, CDR2 SMNVEV (reference sequence). This CDR3 is 13 amino acids long. V dropped 0 bases and J dropped 4 bases, with 4 bases sitting between them. The CDR3 spells CASSLSIGNTIYF. CDR3 in DNA: TGTGCCAGCAGTTTATCTATCGGAAACACCATATATTTT.

This chain uses TRBV2 with TRBJ1-6; D is undetermined. With 8 bases removed from V and 0 bases from J, the gap between germline ends came to 11 bases. CDR1 is SNHLY, CDR2 FYNNEI, per germline. The CDR3 consists of 15 residues. CDR3 nucleotides: TGTGCCAGCCTCCCCCCGAGCTCCTATAATTCACCCCTCCACTTT. Translating gives CASLPPSSYNSPLHF.

A single count supports this clone. The chain couples TRBV9 to TRBJ2-1; the D is unclear. The germline V gene encodes CDR1 SGDLS and CDR2 YYNGEE. The CDR3 loop spans 11 amino acids. Trimming shortened V by 2 bases and J by 13 bases, and 10 bases separated the two germline ends. The CDR3 spells CASSVGRVQFF. CDR3 bases: TGTGCCAGCAGCGTTGGAAGGGTCCAGTTCTTC.